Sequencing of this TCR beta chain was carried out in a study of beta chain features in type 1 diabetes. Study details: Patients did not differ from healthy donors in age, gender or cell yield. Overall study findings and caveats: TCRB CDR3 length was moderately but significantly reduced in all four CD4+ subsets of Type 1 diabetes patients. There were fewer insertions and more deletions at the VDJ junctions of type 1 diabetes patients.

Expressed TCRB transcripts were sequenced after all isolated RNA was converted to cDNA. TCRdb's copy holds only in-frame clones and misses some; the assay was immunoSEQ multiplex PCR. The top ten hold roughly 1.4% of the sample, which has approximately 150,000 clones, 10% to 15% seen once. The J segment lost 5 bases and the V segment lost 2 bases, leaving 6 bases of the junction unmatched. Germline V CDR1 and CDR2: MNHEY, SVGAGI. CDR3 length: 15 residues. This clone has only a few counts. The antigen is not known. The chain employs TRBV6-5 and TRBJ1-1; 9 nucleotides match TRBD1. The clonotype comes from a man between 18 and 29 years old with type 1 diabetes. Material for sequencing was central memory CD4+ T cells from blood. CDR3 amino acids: CASSYGGQGVTEAFF. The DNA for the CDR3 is TGTGCCAGCAGTTACGGGGGACAGGGAGTAACTGAAGCTTTCTTT.